The rows below give T cell receptor beta chains drawn from one sample of a study of PD-1 blockade in classical Hodgkin lymphoma. This table comes from immunoSEQ multiplex PCR, and its TCRdb copy is limited to in-frame clones, with some not included. The data show under 35,000 clones, with under 75% seen just once and 3.5% to 4% held by the top ten. The sequenced sample was peripheral blood mononuclear cells (PBMCs), obtained before the fourth cycle of nivolumab. The receptor source for this set is a human donor with classical Hodgkin lymphoma. The CDR3 runs from the conserved cysteine through the conserved F or W. D genes are given only for firm matches. Where a row states a size, it is once, few, many or the class of an expanded clone; other rows omit it.

d_gene	abundance	j_gene	v_gene	CDR3aa	CDR3nt
.	.	TRBJ1-6	TRBV7-9	CASSLGGGYNSPLHF	TGTGCCAGCAGCTTAGGAGGGGGCTATAATTCACCCCTCCACTTT
.	medium-sized	TRBJ1-1	TRBV7-9	CASSLAGGGTEAFF	TGTGCCAGCAGCTTAGCGGGCGGGGGCACTGAAGCTTTCTTT
.	few	TRBJ1-2	TRBV9	CASSVSKQQGRYGYTF	TGTGCCAGCAGCGTCTCGAAACAACAGGGTCGCTATGGCTACACCTTC
TRBD2	medium-sized	TRBJ2-7	TRBV6-6	CASSYGLAVTYEQYF	TGTGCCAGCAGTTACGGACTAGCGGTGACCTACGAGCAGTACTTC
.	.	TRBJ2-5	TRBV5-1	CASNTDRLRETQYF	TGCGCCAGCAACACAGACAGGTTGAGGGAGACCCAGTACTTC
TRBD1	.	TRBJ1-6	TRBV9	CASSAPRDRLNSPLHF	TGTGCCAGCAGCGCCCCCCGGGACAGACTAAATTCACCCCTCCACTTT
.	.	TRBJ1-1	TRBV28	CASTGGMDTEAFF	TGTGCCAGCACGGGGGGGATGGACACTGAAGCTTTCTTT
.	.	TRBJ1-1	TRBV2	CASILRWGTEAFF	TGTGCCAGCATCTTAAGGTGGGGCACTGAAGCTTTCTTT
TRBD1	few	TRBJ1-5	TRBV18	CASSPQGTGGSQPQHF	TGTGCCAGCTCACCGCAGGGGACAGGGGGCAGTCAGCCCCAGCATTTT
.	once	TRBJ1-5	TRBV6-5	CASTFSTNWPQHF	TGTGCCAGCACATTTTCTACGAATTGGCCCCAGCATTTT
.	.	TRBJ2-3	TRBV27	CASSPNEHPSTDTQYF	TGTGCCAGCAGTCCGAACGAGCACCCTAGCACAGATACGCAGTATTTT
TRBD2	.	TRBJ2-2	TRBV9	CASTWTSGGFANTGELFF	TGTGCCAGCACCTGGACTAGCGGGGGTTTCGCGAACACCGGGGAGCTGTTTTTT
.	.	TRBJ2-7	TRBV7-5	CARSLVLVPQPRDRRAGSHEQYF	TGTGCCAGAAGCTTAGTGTTGGTCCCCCAACCCAGGGACAGGCGTGCCGGCAGCCACGAGCAGTACTTC
TRBD2	.	TRBJ2-5	TRBV9	CASGGSSSAETQYF	TGTGCCAGCGGCGGGAGCTCCTCGGCGGAGACCCAGTACTTC
.	few	TRBJ2-7	TRBV19	CASSIGQTEQYF	TGTGCCAGTAGTATCGGGCAAACAGAGCAGTACTTC
.	.	TRBJ2-7	TRBV5-1	CASSLGNGVDEQYF	TGCGCCAGCAGCTTGGGGAACGGGGTCGACGAGCAGTACTTC
.	few	TRBJ2-1	TRBV27	CASSLGPRGYRYNEQFF	TGTGCCAGCAGTTTGGGCCCCAGGGGCTATAGGTACAATGAGCAGTTCTTC
.	.	TRBJ1-5	TRBV28	CASSLIDQPQHF	TGTGCCAGCAGTTTAATTGATCAGCCCCAGCATTTT
TRBD1	.	TRBJ1-2	TRBV6-5	CASSYSRTGGNYGYTF	TGTGCCAGCAGTTACTCGAGGACAGGGGGTAACTATGGCTACACCTTC
.	.	TRBJ2-7	TRBV6-5	CASSYGRKPYEQYF	TGTGCCAGCAGTTACGGCAGAAAGCCGTACGAGCAGTACTTC
TRBD1	.	TRBJ2-3	TRBV29-1	CSVETGQGKDTQYF	TGCAGCGTTGAAACGGGACAGGGGAAAGATACGCAGTATTTT
.	few	TRBJ1-1	TRBV4-3	CASSQGSKGHTNTEAFF	TGCGCCAGCAGCCAGGGGAGTAAGGGACACACGAACACTGAAGCTTTCTTT
.	once	TRBJ1-2	TRBV25-1	CASSDSTGAAGGYTF	TGTGCCAGCAGTGATTCCACCGGGGCCGCTGGTGGCTACACCTTC
.	few	TRBJ1-2	TRBV6-6	CASSYGSYTF	TGTGCCAGCAGTTATGGAAGCTACACCTTC
.	.	TRBJ2-5	TRBV9	CASSVDAVETQYF	TGTGCCAGCAGCGTAGATGCTGTGGAGACCCAGTACTTC
TRBD2	.	TRBJ2-1	TRBV6-5	CASRVAGGSPNEQFF	TGTGCCAGCAGGGTAGCGGGAGGGAGTCCCAATGAGCAGTTCTTC